This entry concerns a single TCR beta chain. This entry comes from a study of technical replicates of blood from four donors. Profiled with immunoSEQ multiplex PCR; TCRdb holds only in-frame clones, not every one. Counted here are 75,000 to 100,000 clones, around 95% occurring once; the ten biggest clones make up roughly 0.26%. The germline V gene encodes CDR1 SGHRS and CDR2 YFSETQ. This CDR3 is 13 amino acids long. V lost 4 bases to trimming and J lost 3 bases, with 11 bases between them. The chain couples TRBV5-1 to TRBJ2-7, with D perhaps matching TRBD1 (5 bases). This TCR derives from a human donor in good health. The specimen was T cells isolated from PBMCs. Here the CDR3 DNA reads TGCGCCAGCAGCGGCGCAGGGTTCTACGAGCAGTACTTC. Protein product: CASSGAGFYEQYF.